One sample yielded the 12 T cell receptor beta chains listed below, sequenced in a study of blood T cell repertoires in COVID-19. Data came from immunoSEQ multiplex PCR; TCRdb stores just in-frame clones and leaves some out. The sample lists 35,000 to 50,000 clones; approximately 85% were seen once. Sequenced sample: peripheral blood. Every receptor here comes from a human donor in a cohort sampled during active COVID-19.

This clone occurred a few times. This chain connects TRBV6-1 to TRBJ1-2, with D maybe TRBD1 (6 bases). V lost 0 bases to trimming and J lost 2 bases, with 13 bases between them. The CDR3 runs 16 residues. Germline V gives CDR1 MNHNS, CDR2 SASEGT. CDR3 residues: CASSEAGWQGNYGYTF. CDR3 DNA sequence: TGTGCCAGCAGTGAAGCGGGGTGGCAGGGGAACTATGGCTACACCTTC.

The chain has TRBV6-5 and TRBJ1-5; 9 bases match TRBD1. The CDR3 covers 15 residues. After removal of 4 bases from V and 1 base from J, the junction contained 2 bases not matched to a gene. Germline CDR1 is MNHEY and CDR2 is SVGAGI. CDR3 sequence: CASSSGTGSNQPQHF. The CDR3 DNA is TGTGCCAGCAGTTCCGGGACAGGGAGCAATCAGCCCCAGCATTTT.

The V gene is TRBV6-5, the J gene TRBJ1-2; D perhaps matches TRBD1 (5 bases). The CDR3 spans 11 residues. The V gene lost 11 bases and the J gene lost 4 bases, with 11 bases spanning the gap. Germline lookup yields CDR1 MNHEY and CDR2 SVGAGI. The DNA for the CDR3 is TGTGCCTCGGGGGGTATCTATGGCTACACCTTC. Translating it yields CASGGIYGYTF.

This clone was seen once. The chain employs TRBV7-3 and TRBJ1-2, with D unresolved. V was trimmed by 1 base and J by 6 bases, leaving 15 bases between them. Germline V lookup: CDR1 SGHTA, CDR2 FQGTGA. This CDR3 spans 15 amino acids. CDR3 in amino acids: CASSLNGRESDGYTF. Written as DNA, the CDR3 is TGTGCCAGCAGCTTAAATGGGAGGGAGTCGGATGGCTACACCTTC.

V gene TRBV28 combines with J gene TRBJ1-1, with a tentative D call TRBD1 (5 bases). The CDR3 is 14 amino acids. CDR1 is MDHEN, CDR2 SYDVKM, per germline. V shed 2 bases and J shed 3 bases, with 10 bases lying between them. CDR3 protein: CASSLEAGYTEAFF. In DNA, the CDR3 is TGTGCCAGCAGTTTAGAAGCAGGGTACACTGAAGCTTTCTTT.

To note about this clone: The junction departs from the called germline gene at one end, perhaps through a read error. J is TRBJ1-1 and V is TRBV7-8; 7 bases line up with TRBD1. This CDR3 comprises 13 residues. CDR1 SGHVS and CDR2 FQNEAQ come from the germline V gene. The CDR3 DNA reads as TGTGCCACCCGGACAGGATTGAATACTGAAGCTTTCTTT. It translates to CATRTGLNTEAFF.

CDR3 DNA sequence: TGTGCCATCGGACGGGGGAGAACTGAAGCTTTCTTT. It is translated as CAIGRGRTEAFF. The V gene is TRBV10-3, the J gene TRBJ1-1; D is perhaps TRBD1 (5 bases). V was pared by 8 bases and J by 5 bases, with 12 bases between. CDR3 size: 12 residues. Germline values: CDR1 ENHRY, CDR2 SYGVKD.

The chain recombines TRBV6-2 or TRBV6-3 with TRBJ2-3, with TRBD2 matching over 8 bases. The germline CDR1 and CDR2 sequences are MNHEY and SVGEGT. Unmatched junction bases numbered 5, after V lost 2 bases and J lost 1 base. The CDR3 covers 16 residues. CDR3 in DNA: TGTGCCAGCAGTTACGCCTCGGGGGGGGGCACAGATACGCAGTATTTT. This encodes CASSYASGGGTDTQYF.

The chain employs TRBV6-6 and TRBJ1-2; TRBD1 is a possible D gene (6 bases). Germline V gene data show CDR1 as MNHNY and CDR2 as SVGAGI (reference sequence). The CDR3 totals 15 residues. Between the trimmed V and J ends, which lost 2 bases and 2 bases, there was a span of 12 bases. In nucleotides, the CDR3 is TGTGCCAGCAGTTACCCCCAGGGACACAACTATGGCTACACCTTC. Translating gives CASSYPQGHNYGYTF.

The chain recombines TRBV6-4 with TRBJ1-5, with TRBD1 as a possible D gene (5 bases). CDR1 and CDR2 (germline): MRHNA, SNTAGT. Deletions cut 8 bases from V and 1 base from J, with 21 bases between. The CDR3 has 17 residues. CDR3 sequence: CASRDEEGRGSNQPQHF. In DNA, the CDR3 is TGTGCCAGCCGCGACGAGGAGGGGCGGGGAAGCAATCAGCCCCAGCATTTT.

V is TRBV10-2 and J is TRBJ2-3; 7 bases map to TRBD1. The CDR3 is 14 amino acids. CDR1 and CDR2 (germline): WSHSY, SAAADI. J lost 4 bases, V lost 7 bases, and 8 bases had no gene match. CDR3 coding DNA: TGCGCCAGCAAGGTAGGGGGCTCGGCAGATACGCAGTATTTT. This codes for CASKVGGSADTQYF.

V gene TRBV28 combines with J gene TRBJ1-4; a possible D gene is TRBD1 (5 bases). Germline loops: CDR1 MDHEN, CDR2 SYDVKM. Trimming pared 6 bases from V and 4 bases from J, leaving 21 bases between. The CDR3 consists of 17 residues. This CDR3 is CASSPPPDGQDNEKLFF. The CDR3 bases are TGTGCCAGCAGCCCTCCCCCCGACGGACAAGATAATGAAAAACTGTTTTTT. Supplemented by reference TRBV28 and TRBJ1-4, the full variable domain reads DVKVTQSSRYLVKRTGEKVFLECVQDMDHENMFWYRQDPGLGLRLIYFSYDVKMKEKGDIPEGYSVSREKKERFSLILESASTNQTSMYLCASSPPPDGQDNEKLFFGSGTQLSVL.